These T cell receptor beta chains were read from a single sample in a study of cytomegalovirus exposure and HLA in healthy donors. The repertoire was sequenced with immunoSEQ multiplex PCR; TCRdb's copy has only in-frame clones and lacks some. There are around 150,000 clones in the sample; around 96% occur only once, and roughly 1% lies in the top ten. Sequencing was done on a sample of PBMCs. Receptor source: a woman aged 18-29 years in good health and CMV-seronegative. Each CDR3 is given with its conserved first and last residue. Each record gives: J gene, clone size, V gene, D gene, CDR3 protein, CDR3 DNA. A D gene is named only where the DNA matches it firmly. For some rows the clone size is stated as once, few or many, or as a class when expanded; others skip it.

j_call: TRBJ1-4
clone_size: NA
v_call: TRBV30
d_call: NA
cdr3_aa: CAWSVPGLEKLFF
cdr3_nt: TGTGCCTGGAGTGTCCCAGGGCTTGAAAAACTGTTTTTT

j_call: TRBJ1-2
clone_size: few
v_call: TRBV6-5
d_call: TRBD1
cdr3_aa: CASSPGTGGNYGYTF
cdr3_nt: TGTGCCAGCAGCCCCGGGACAGGGGGCAACTATGGCTACACCTTC

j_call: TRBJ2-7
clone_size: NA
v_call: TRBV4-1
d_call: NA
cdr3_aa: CASSQAARGYEQYF
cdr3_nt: TGCGCCAGCAGCCAAGCGGCGCGGGGCTACGAGCAGTACTTC

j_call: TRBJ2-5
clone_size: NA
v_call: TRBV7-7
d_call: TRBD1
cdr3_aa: CASSLATGKQETQYF
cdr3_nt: TGTGCTAGCAGCTTAGCGACAGGGAAACAAGAGACCCAGTACTTC

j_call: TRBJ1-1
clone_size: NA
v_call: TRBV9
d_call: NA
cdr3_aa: CASSPRVDRPEAFF
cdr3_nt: TGTGCCAGCAGCCCACGCGTGGACAGACCTGAAGCTTTCTTT

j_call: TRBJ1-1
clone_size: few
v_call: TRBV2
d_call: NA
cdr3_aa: CANLLNTEAFF
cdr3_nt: TGTGCCAACCTCCTAAACACTGAAGCTTTCTTT

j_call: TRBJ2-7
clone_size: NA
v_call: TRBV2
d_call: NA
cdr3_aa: CASSDSGPSYEQYF
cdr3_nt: TGTGCCAGCAGTGATTCAGGGCCTTCCTACGAGCAGTACTTC

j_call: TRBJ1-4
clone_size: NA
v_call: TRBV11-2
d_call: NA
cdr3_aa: CASKWSAGANEKLFF
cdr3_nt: TGTGCCAGCAAGTGGTCGGCAGGGGCTAATGAAAAACTGTTTTTT

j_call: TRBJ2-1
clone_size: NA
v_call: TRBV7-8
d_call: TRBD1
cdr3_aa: CASSAYRGQRQFF
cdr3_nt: TGTGCCAGCAGCGCATACAGGGGACAAAGGCAGTTCTTC

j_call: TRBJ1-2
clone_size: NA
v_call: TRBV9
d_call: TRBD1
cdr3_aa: CASRGTGVDDYGYTF
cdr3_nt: TGTGCCAGCCGGGGGACAGGGGTTGACGACTATGGCTACACCTTC

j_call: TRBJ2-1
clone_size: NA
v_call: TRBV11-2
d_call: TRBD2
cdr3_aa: CASSTRLANYNEQFF
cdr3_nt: TGTGCCAGCAGCACCCGACTAGCGAACTACAATGAGCAGTTCTTC

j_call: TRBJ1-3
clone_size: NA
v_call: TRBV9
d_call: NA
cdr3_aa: CASSVVGGRGNTIYF
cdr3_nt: TGTGCCAGCAGCGTAGTCGGCGGGAGAGGAAACACCATATATTTT

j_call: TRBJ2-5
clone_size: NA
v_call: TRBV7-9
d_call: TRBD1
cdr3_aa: CASRRTGGTETQYF
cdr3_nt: TGTGCCAGCAGACGGACAGGGGGCACGGAGACCCAGTACTTC

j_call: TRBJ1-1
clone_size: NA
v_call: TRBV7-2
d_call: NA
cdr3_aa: CASSLLGQGGTEAFF
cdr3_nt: TGTGCCAGCAGCTTACTTGGGCAGGGTGGGACTGAAGCTTTCTTT

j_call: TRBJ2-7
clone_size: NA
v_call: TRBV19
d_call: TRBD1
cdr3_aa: CASNPGTAYEQYF
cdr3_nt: TGTGCCAGTAATCCCGGGACAGCCTACGAGCAGTACTTC

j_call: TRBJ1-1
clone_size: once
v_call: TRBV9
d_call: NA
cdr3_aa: CASSDGGAEAFF
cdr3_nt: TGTGCCAGCAGCGACGGAGGAGCTGAAGCTTTCTTT

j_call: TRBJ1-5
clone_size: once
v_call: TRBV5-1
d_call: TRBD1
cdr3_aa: CASSYLTGTGGEGNQPQHF
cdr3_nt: TGCGCCAGCAGCTATCTAACCGGGACAGGGGGCGAAGGCAATCAGCCCCAGCATTTT